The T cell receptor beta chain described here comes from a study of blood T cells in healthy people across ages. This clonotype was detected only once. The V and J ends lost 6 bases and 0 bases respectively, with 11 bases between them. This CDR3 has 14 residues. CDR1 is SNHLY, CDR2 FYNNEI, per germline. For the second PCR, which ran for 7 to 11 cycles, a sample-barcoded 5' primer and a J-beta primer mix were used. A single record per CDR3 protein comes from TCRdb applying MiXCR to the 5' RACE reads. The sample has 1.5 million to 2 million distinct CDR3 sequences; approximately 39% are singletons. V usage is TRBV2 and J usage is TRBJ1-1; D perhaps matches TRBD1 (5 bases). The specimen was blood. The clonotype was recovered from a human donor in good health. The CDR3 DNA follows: TGTGCCAGCAGACAGGACGGGCTGAACACTGAAGCTTTCTTT. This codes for CASRQDGLNTEAFF.